This TCR beta chain was obtained from a study of cytomegalovirus exposure and HLA in healthy donors. Broader study findings: Most TCR sequences were rare, but some public TCRs occurred in many donors. Reportedly, diagnosis of cytomegalovirus status by the classifier showed high specificity and sensitivity.

Per the germline V gene, CDR1 is SGHRS and CDR2 is YFSETQ. CDR3 size: 15 residues. Trimming removed 3 bases at V and 4 bases at J, with 14 bases between. Concerning this clone itself: Its antigen remains unknown.

Data came from immunoSEQ multiplex PCR; TCRdb stores just in-frame clones and leaves some out. The data show some 170,000 clones, 86% seen once. This TCR came from a woman in her twenties or thirties in good health and CMV-seronegative. V gene TRBV5-1 combines with J gene TRBJ2-1; the D call may be TRBD1 or TRBD2 (5 bases each). Sequencing was done on a sample of PBMCs. The CDR3 sequence is CASSSRPGPYNEQFF. The DNA for the CDR3 is TGCGCCAGCAGCTCCCGTCCGGGACCATACAATGAGCAGTTCTTC.